This is a list of T cell receptor beta chains from one sample in a study of CD8 T cells in ankylosing spondylitis. TCRdb passed the 5' RACE reads through MiXCR, listing each CDR3 protein once. The sample carries about 340,000 distinct CDR3 sequences, roughly 14% recorded once. The sample consisted of blood, either unsorted or a sorted T cell fraction (not recorded which). Source of these receptors: a male donor with ankylosing spondylitis or in good health (not recorded which). Each CDR3 is given with its conserved first and last residue. The D gene is left open where the match is weak. Not all rows give a size; the values are once, few, many and, for expanded clones, a class.

v_call	d_call	j_call	clone_size	cdr3_aa	cdr3_nt
TRBV28	.	TRBJ1-1	many	CASSHTEAFF	TGTGCCAGCAGTCACACTGAAGCTTTCTTT
TRBV7-2	.	TRBJ2-2	.	CASSLRVPGMNGELFF	TGTGCCAGCAGCTTAAGGGTTCCAGGGATGAACGGGGAGCTGTTTTTT
TRBV4-1	.	TRBJ2-5	few	CASSQFRDGQETQYF	TGCGCCAGCAGCCAATTTCGGGACGGTCAAGAGACCCAGTACTTC
TRBV20-1	.	TRBJ1-2	.	CSAFRTGPGYTF	TGCAGTGCTTTTCGAACAGGACCAGGCTACACCTTC
TRBV18	TRBD1	TRBJ1-6	.	CASSSDRGHSPLHF	TGTGCCAGCTCGTCTGACAGGGGTCATTCACCCCTCCACTTT
TRBV10-2	TRBD2	TRBJ2-7	.	CASSVTGTTGIGQYF	TGCGCCAGCAGTGTTACCGGGACTACCGGTATCGGGCAGTACTTC
TRBV7-9	.	TRBJ1-1	few	CASSLTLSARGPEAFF	TGTGCCAGCAGCTTAACTCTTTCGGCCAGGGGACCTGAAGCTTTCTTT
TRBV25-1	.	TRBJ2-6	many	CASRESGRANVLTF	TGTGCCAGCAGAGAGTCCGGGAGGGCCAACGTCCTGACTTTC
TRBV12-3/TRBV12-4	.	TRBJ2-1	.	CASSLPRANEQFF	TGTGCCAGCAGTTTACCCAGGGCCAATGAGCAGTTCTTC
TRBV20-1	.	TRBJ2-5	.	CSARDLAVTPETQYF	TGCAGTGCTAGAGATCTCGCGGTTACTCCCGAGACCCAGTACTTC
TRBV5-1	TRBD1	TRBJ2-6	few	CASSTGNSGANVLTF	TGCGCCAGTTCGACAGGGAACTCTGGGGCCAACGTCCTGACTTTC
TRBV20-1	TRBD2	TRBJ2-3	few	CSARDPWGLTDTQYF	TGCAGTGCTAGAGATCCTTGGGGACTAACGGATACGCAGTATTTT
TRBV20-1	.	TRBJ2-5	.	CSATPGQETQYF	TGCAGTGCTACTCCAGGGCAAGAGACCCAGTACTTC
TRBV20-1	TRBD2	TRBJ2-5	few	CSASYLAGRGRLAETQYF	TGCAGTGCCAGTTATTTAGCGGGTCGAGGGAGGTTGGCGGAGACCCAGTACTTC
TRBV6-1	TRBD2	TRBJ2-1	few	CASTRLAGGSNEQFF	TGTGCCAGCACCAGACTAGCGGGGGGATCCAATGAGCAGTTCTTC
TRBV11-2	TRBD2	TRBJ2-1	.	CASSLEGSSGNSYNEQFF	TGTGCCAGCAGCTTAGAGGGGTCTAGCGGGAATTCCTACAATGAGCAGTTCTTC
TRBV5-1	.	TRBJ2-7	.	CASSGGVAYEQYF	TGCGCCAGCAGCGGAGGGGTGGCCTACGAGCAGTACTTC
TRBV4-1	.	TRBJ2-3	.	CASRALGRDTDTQYF	TGCGCCAGCAGGGCTTTAGGCAGGGACACAGATACGCAGTATTTT
TRBV3-1	.	TRBJ2-2	.	CASSQGRGGWRDTGELFF	TGTGCCAGCAGCCAAGGTCGCGGCGGGTGGCGGGACACCGGGGAGCTGTTTTTT
TRBV7-9	TRBD1	TRBJ2-2	many	CASSFSGTGNTGELFF	TGTGCCAGCAGCTTTTCCGGGACAGGGAACACCGGGGAGCTGTTTTTT
TRBV5-6	.	TRBJ1-1	few	CASSGNGWVPKAFF	TGTGCCAGCAGTGGGAATGGATGGGTCCCCAAAGCTTTCTTT
TRBV5-1	TRBD1	TRBJ1-1	few	CASSLPGQGLAEAFF	TGCGCCAGCAGCTTACCGGGACAGGGTTTAGCTGAAGCTTTCTTT
TRBV10-3	TRBD2	TRBJ2-3	many	CAIRQGLAPSDTQYF	TGTGCCATCAGGCAGGGACTAGCGCCTTCAGATACGCAGTATTTT
TRBV4-1	.	TRBJ1-1	many	CASSQDGGDTEAFF	TGCGCCAGCAGCCAAGACGGGGGGGACACTGAAGCTTTCTTT
TRBV29-1	.	TRBJ2-7	.	CSAQLGQTYEQYF	TGCAGCGCCCAGTTAGGGCAGACCTACGAGCAGTACTTC
TRBV10-2	.	TRBJ1-1	many	CASTPEQGNPVAFF	TGCGCCAGCACCCCGGAGCAGGGGAACCCAGTAGCTTTCTTT
TRBV7-8	.	TRBJ2-5	few	CASSRGPEETQYF	TGTGCCAGCAGCCGGGGTCCGGAGGAGACCCAGTACTTC
TRBV6-1	TRBD2	TRBJ2-1	.	CASNLAGGYNEQFF	TGTGCCAGCAACCTAGCGGGGGGGTACAATGAGCAGTTCTTC
TRBV6-1	TRBD1	TRBJ1-1	few	CASHWTGLNTEAFF	TGTGCCAGTCACTGGACAGGTCTGAACACTGAAGCTTTCTTT
TRBV12-3/TRBV12-4	TRBD1	TRBJ1-4	many	CASSLTQGTNEKLFF	TGTGCCAGCAGTTTAACACAGGGGACTAATGAAAAACTGTTTTTT
TRBV29-1	.	TRBJ1-2	.	CSVVRLLHYGYTF	TGCAGCGTTGTGCGGCTACTCCACTATGGCTACACCTTC
TRBV6-5	.	TRBJ2-1	.	CASSYGGRSSYNEQFF	TGTGCCAGCAGTTACGGGGGGAGGTCCTCCTACAATGAGCAGTTCTTC
TRBV12-3/TRBV12-4	TRBD2	TRBJ2-1	few	CASSLEGTSHNEQFF	TGTGCCAGCAGTTTAGAGGGGACTAGCCACAATGAGCAGTTCTTC
TRBV20-1	TRBD2	TRBJ2-7	few	CSARDLGAGGTYEQYF	TGCAGTGCTAGAGATCTAGGAGCGGGAGGGACCTACGAGCAGTACTTC
TRBV5-1	.	TRBJ1-4	few	CASSWSTSTVPNEKLFF	TGCGCCAGCAGCTGGTCAACATCGACAGTCCCTAATGAAAAACTGTTTTTT
TRBV7-2	TRBD1	TRBJ2-7	few	CASSFAEWTGGEQYF	TGTGCCAGCAGCTTCGCGGAATGGACAGGGGGAGAGCAGTACTTC